The T cell receptor beta chain described here comes from a study of response to subunit inactivated influenza vaccine. Study results and caveats: Few additional T cells are recruited per seasonal influenza vaccination, authors suggested.

To note about this clonotype: Its specificity is not known.

Looked up from germline, CDR1 is MNHEY and CDR2 is SVGEGT. Trimming shortened V by 8 bases and J by 0 bases, and 8 bases separated the two germline ends. The CDR3 is 13 amino acids. Using its own MiXCR run on the RT-PCR reads, TCRdb lists one record per CDR3 protein. The sample records roughly 790,000 distinct CDR3 sequences, 20% to 25% being singletons. The chain employs TRBV6-2 or TRBV6-3 and TRBJ2-1; unclear D gene. This clonotype was obtained from a middle-aged man who received an inactivated influenza vaccine. The sequences come from PBMCs from blood, collected around 5 days after vaccination. CDR3 sequence (DNA): TGTGCCAGCGCCCGCCTCTCCTACAATGAGCAGTTCTTC. Amino acids: CASARLSYNEQFF.